A single sample gave rise to the 27 T cell receptor beta chains below, sequenced in a study of T cell repertoires in cytomegalovirus infection. Via MiXCR, TCRdb re-called the reads, giving one row per CDR3 protein. The sample carries more than 85,000 distinct CDR3 sequences, roughly a quarter recorded once. Sequencing used CD8+ T cells from PBMCs. The receptor source for this set is a human donor in good health (CMV status not recorded). Some clones in this sample may be carry-over from other donors' samples.

The rearrangement joins TRBV5-1 to TRBJ2-6; D could derive from TRBD1 or TRBD2 (6 bases each). The CDR3 is 15 amino acids. CDR1 and CDR2 from the germline V gene are SGHRS and YFSETQ. Deletions cut 4 bases from V and 3 bases from J, with 11 bases between. As DNA, the CDR3 is TGCGCCAGCAGCGAGGGGGGAAGTGGGGCCAACGTCCTGACTTTC. Translated: CASSEGGSGANVLTF.

This clonotype has ten or more counts. The J gene is TRBJ2-1, the V gene TRBV5-4; TRBD2 matches at 13 bases. The germline gives CDR1 SGHNT, CDR2 YYREEE (reference sequence). Trimming took 4 bases from V and 5 from J; bases not matched to a gene: 3. This CDR3 is built from 15 residues. CDR3 protein: CASSGTSGGDNEQFF. DNA of the CDR3: TGTGCCAGCAGCGGTACTAGCGGGGGGGACAATGAGCAGTTCTTC.

This clonotype was observed a handful of times. The chain employs TRBV12-3 or TRBV12-4 and TRBJ2-2; D gene uncertain. The CDR3 has 12 amino acids. Trimming removed 3 bases from V and 4 bases from J, with 3 bases in between. In nucleotides, the CDR3 is TGTGCCAGCAGTTTGTTCACCGGGGAGCTGTTTTTT. This encodes CASSLFTGELFF.

There are a few counts of this clonotype. The DNA is left out, because the CDR3 cannot be placed on it with certainty; the CDR3 is given as TCRdb lists it. The J gene is TRBJ2-3, the V gene TRBV20-1; the table names TRBD2, a call not compared with the DNA. The CDR3 is 18 amino acids long, termini counted. CDR1 DFQATT and CDR2 SNEGSKA come from the germline V gene (reference sequence). CDR3 sequence: CSARFGAGGGAGFDTQYF.

The chain carries TRBV12-3 or TRBV12-4 and TRBJ1-4; D is undetermined. V was trimmed by 3 bases and J by 7 bases, leaving 15 bases between them. The CDR3 has 15 residues. For the CDR3, the DNA is TGTGCCAGCAGTTTGGGTGTCTCCCTCAGTGAAAAACTGTTTTTT. This gives the protein CASSLGVSLSEKLFF.

This clonotype was detected ten times or more. The chain has TRBV30 and TRBJ1-2; D perhaps matches TRBD1 (6 bases). The CDR3 consists of 13 residues. Between the trimmed V and J ends, which lost 3 bases and 2 bases, there was a span of 10 bases. In germline, CDR1 is GTSNPN, CDR2 SVGIG (reference sequence). CDR3 DNA sequence: TGTGCCTGGAGCAGCACAGGGAACTATGGCTACACCTTC. Protein sequence: CAWSSTGNYGYTF.

The chain links TRBV28 to TRBJ1-1, with D possibly being TRBD1 (5 bases). Looked up from germline, CDR1 is MDHEN and CDR2 is SYDVKM. CDR3 length equals 12 residues. V lost 10 bases and J lost 6, with 15 bases in between. Here the CDR3 reads CAIRGRRPEAFF. CDR3 DNA sequence: TGTGCCATCCGGGGCAGGCGGCCTGAAGCTTTCTTT. The full variable domain, its missing parts supplied by reference TRBV28 and TRBJ1-1, is DVKVTQSSRYLVKRTGEKVFLECVQDMDHENMFWYRQDPGLGLRLIYFSYDVKMKEKGDIPEGYSVSREKKERFSLILESASTNQTSMYLCAIRGRRPEAFFGQGTRLTVV.

The chain employs TRBV15 and TRBJ1-1; the D is unclear. The CDR3 has 15 amino acids. Germline CDR1 is LNHNV and CDR2 is YYDKDF (reference sequence). V was cut by 5 bases and J by 10 bases, with 23 bases left in between. CDR3 sequence reads: CATSRLGPPRGGAFF. In DNA, the CDR3 is TGTGCCACCAGCCGTCTCGGACCCCCTCGAGGTGGAGCTTTCTTT.

V gene TRBV12-3 or TRBV12-4 combines with J gene TRBJ2-7; D not resolved. The germline V and J ends were trimmed by 6 bases and 2 bases, with 8 bases remaining between them. The CDR3 has 12 residues. In DNA, the CDR3 is TGTGCCAGCAGCCCCACCACCTACGAGCAGTACTTC. Its protein product is CASSPTTYEQYF.

The chain employs TRBV6-2 or TRBV6-3 and TRBJ2-1; 10 bases fit TRBD2. The germline CDR1 and CDR2 sequences are MNHEY and SVGEGT. The CDR3 is 14 residues long. The ends lost 2 bases at V and 7 bases at J; junction bases unmatched: 2. The CDR3 is CASSYSGGGNEQFF. In DNA, the CDR3 is TGTGCCAGCAGTTACAGCGGGGGGGGTAATGAGCAGTTCTTC.

This clonotype was found a few times. The CDR3 DNA is TGCGCCAGCAGCCAGGCAGGTGGGGGGGCGCTCGATACGCAGTATTTT. It yields the protein CASSQAGGGALDTQYF. The gene calls are TRBV4-3 and TRBJ2-3, with D tentatively TRBD2 (7 bases). Germline V gene lookup returns CDR1 LGHNA and CDR2 YSLEER. With 3 bases removed from V and 6 bases from J, the gap between germline ends came to 19 bases. This CDR3 is built from 16 residues.

This clonotype has at least ten counts. V gene TRBV7-2 combines with J gene TRBJ2-1; tentatively, D is TRBD2 (6 bases). The V and J ends lost 6 bases and 7 bases respectively, with 19 bases between them. Germline V gives CDR1 SGHTA, CDR2 FQGNSA. CDR3 length equals 15 residues. This chain's CDR3 is CASRPLGGLTNEQFF. CDR3 coding DNA: TGTGCCAGCAGGCCCCTTGGGGGACTCACAAATGAGCAGTTCTTC.

This clonotype was counted a few times. This chain links TRBV11-1 with TRBJ2-5; D is undetermined. Germline V gene lookup returns CDR1 SGHAT and CDR2 FQDESV (reference sequence). The CDR3 consists of 14 residues. Trimming took 1 base from V and 1 from J, leaving 7 bases between them. In nucleotides, the CDR3 is TGTGCCAGCAGCTTAGTGGGTACCCAAGAGACCCAGTACTTC. Protein: CASSLVGTQETQYF.

This clonotype was picked up a small number of times. The gene calls are TRBV20-1 and TRBJ2-2; tentative D call: TRBD2 (6 bases). The CDR3 consists of 13 residues. Trimming shortened V by 6 bases and J by 6 bases, and 14 bases separated the two germline ends. Germline CDR1 reads DFQATT; CDR2 reads SNEGSKA (reference sequence). Written as DNA, the CDR3 is TGCAGTGCCAATTCCGGGACTCCCGGGGAGCTGTTTTTT. This translates into CSANSGTPGELFF.

The V call is TRBV7-9, the J call TRBJ2-3; TRBD2 matches 10 bases. V shed 5 bases and J 3 bases; nucleotides not matched to a gene: 11. CDR3 length equals 17 residues. Germline loops: CDR1 SEHNR, CDR2 FQNEAQ (reference sequence). CDR3 residues: CASSPRRSGGATDTQYF. The CDR3 nucleotides read TGTGCCAGCAGCCCTCGGAGGAGCGGGGGGGCAACAGATACGCAGTATTTT. The entire variable domain, with the rest obtained from reference TRBV7-9 and TRBJ2-3, is as follows: DTGVSQNPRHKITKRGQNVTFRCDPISEHNRLYWYRQTLGQGPEFLTYFQNEAQLEKSRLLSDRFSAERPKGSFSTLEIQRTEQGDSAMYLCASSPRRSGGATDTQYFGPGTRLTVL.

The V call is TRBV7-9, the J call TRBJ2-7; 8 nucleotides align to TRBD1. The CDR3 covers 14 residues. Trimming removed 4 bases from V and 4 bases from J; junction bases left unmatched: 6. CDR1 is SEHNR, CDR2 FQNEAQ, per germline (reference sequence). As DNA, the CDR3 is TGTGCCAGCAGCTCCGGCAGGGGGCTGTACGAGCAGTACTTC. This translates into CASSSGRGLYEQYF.

A single count supports this clonotype. The chain employs TRBV20-1 and TRBJ2-2, with 7 bases identical to TRBD1. The CDR3 runs to 13 residues. V gave up 6 bases and J gave up 3 bases; unmatched junction bases: 4. In germline, CDR1 is DFQATT, CDR2 SNEGSKA (reference sequence). CDR3 amino acids: CSAKGQHTGELFF. As DNA, the CDR3 is TGCAGTGCCAAGGGACAGCACACCGGGGAGCTGTTTTTT.

The V and J genes are TRBV19 and TRBJ1-5; a weak D match, TRBD1 (5 bases). The CDR3 contains 14 residues. Germline V gene lookup returns CDR1 LNHDA and CDR2 SQIVND (reference sequence). Trimming left V 0 bases short and J 10 bases short, with 13 bases between. The CDR3 DNA is TGTGCCAGTAGTATAGAAGACAGACCCTCTCCCCAGCATTTT. Translating gives CASSIEDRPSPQHF.

This clonotype was seen more than once but under ten times. J is TRBJ2-5 and V is TRBV6-2 or TRBV6-3, with 9 bases fitting TRBD2. V gave up 5 bases and J gave up 3 bases; unmatched junction bases: 4. Germline V gene sequence: CDR1 MNHEY, CDR2 SVGEGT. This CDR3 has 14 amino acids. The CDR3 protein is CASSLSGGEETQYF. CDR3 DNA: TGTGCCAGCAGTCTTAGCGGGGGTGAAGAGACCCAGTACTTC.

This chain uses TRBV9 with TRBJ2-3; 7 bases align to TRBD1. The germline CDR1 and CDR2 sequences are SGDLS and YYNGEE. V gave up 4 bases and J gave up 3 bases; unmatched junction bases: 11. CDR3 length: 16 amino acids. Here the CDR3 DNA reads TGTGCCAGCAGCTCCTCAGGGGCAGGGGGAACAGATACGCAGTATTTT. Its translation: CASSSSGAGGTDTQYF.

This clonotype was picked up many times. The V and J genes are TRBV7-2 and TRBJ2-3; D ambiguous. V shed 4 bases and J shed 3 bases, with 11 bases lying between them. Germline CDR1 and CDR2: SGHTA and FQGNSA. The CDR3 extends over 14 amino acids. CDR3 in DNA: TGTGCCAGCAGCTCCCTCAGAATAACAGATACGCAGTATTTT. Protein sequence: CASSSLRITDTQYF.

This clonotype was observed a few times. The chain is built from TRBV28 and TRBJ1-4, with 9 bases that match TRBD1. The CDR3 has 15 residues. V lost 2 bases to trimming and J lost 6 bases; unmatched junction nucleotides: 4. Germline lookup yields CDR1 MDHEN and CDR2 SYDVKM. In nucleotides, the CDR3 is TGTGCCAGCAGTTTACCACGGACAGGGGATGAAAAACTGTTTTTT. Encoded protein: CASSLPRTGDEKLFF.

Note on this clonotype: Being one base from a much bigger clone, this may be a read error. The rearrangement uses TRBV28 and TRBJ2-7; D remains unclear. The germline gives CDR1 MDHEN, CDR2 SYDVKM. CDR3 length equals 13 residues. V dropped 10 bases and J dropped 1 base, with 14 bases sitting between them. In DNA form, the CDR3 reads TGTGCCAACAGAAAGACGGAGTCCTACGAGCAGTACTTC. It encodes CANRKTESYEQYF.

As DNA, the CDR3 is TGCAGTGCTTACCGACAGGGGGATAATTCACCCCTCCACTTT. Protein sequence: CSAYRQGDNSPLHF. The chain combines TRBV20-1 with TRBJ1-6; TRBD1 matches at 9 bases. This CDR3 spans 14 amino acids. Losses at the gene ends were 5 bases for V and 5 bases for J; bases not matched to a gene: 4. Per the germline V gene, CDR1 is DFQATT and CDR2 is SNEGSKA (reference sequence).

This clonotype was observed at least ten times. This chain links TRBV12-3 or TRBV12-4 with TRBJ2-1, with a tentative D call TRBD1 (8 bases). The CDR3 covers 15 residues. Between the trimmed V and J ends, which lost 5 bases and 7 bases, there was a span of 18 bases. CDR3 amino acids: CASSPAGQARNEQFF. The DNA for the CDR3 is TGTGCCAGCAGTCCAGCGGGACAGGCTCGTAATGAGCAGTTCTTC.

The chain combines TRBV2 with TRBJ2-1; 12 bases are shared with TRBD2. After removal of 3 bases from V and 8 bases from J, the junction contained 2 bases not matched to a gene. Germline assignment: CDR1 SNHLY and CDR2 FYNNEI. CDR3 length: 14 amino acids. The CDR3: CASSETSGGDEQFF. CDR3 sequence (DNA): TGTGCCAGCAGTGAGACTAGCGGGGGTGATGAGCAGTTCTTC.

This clonotype showed up just a few times. The rearrangement uses TRBV7-9 and TRBJ2-1; TRBD1 aligns across 8 bases. In germline, CDR1 is SEHNR, CDR2 FQNEAQ (reference sequence). V gave up 1 base and J gave up 4 bases; unmatched junction bases: 9. The length of the CDR3 is 17 residues. The CDR3 nucleotides are TGTGCCAGCAGCTTAGATATCGGACAGGGCTTATACAATGAGCAGTTCTTC. Its translation: CASSLDIGQGLYNEQFF.